In this sample, the clone carrying this T cell receptor (beta chain) turned up many times. TCRdb reprocessed the RACE reads via MiXCR and lists one record per CDR3 protein. The data show about 380,000 distinct CDR3 sequences, with roughly 6% seen just once and around 6.1% held by the top ten. The time point: patch test 2, 6 weeks after DPC sensitization. Specified treatment: therapeutic diphenylcyclopropenone sensitization with weekly scalp DPC. Alopecia patients between 18 and 70 years old and suitable for DPC were used as donors. These data come from a study of human T cells and chemical hapten exposure. The CDR3 contains 16 residues. Per germline, CDR1 SGHDT and CDR2 YYEEEE. V lost 0 bases and J lost 1, with 10 bases in between.

This chain connects TRBV5-6 to TRBJ2-2; D is unclear. The receptor was derived from a woman aged 18-29 years with alopecia areata. Some clones in this sample may be carry-over from other donors' samples. This sample comprised whole blood, obtained in connection with sensitization to the hapten diphenylcyclopropenone (DPC). CDR3 residues: CASSLDGKRNTGELFF. Written as DNA, the CDR3 is TGTGCCAGCAGCTTGGATGGCAAAAGGAACACCGGGGAGCTGTTTTTT.